These 21 T cell receptor beta chains share one sample of origin, sequenced in a study of blood T cell repertoires in COVID-19. Profiled with immunoSEQ multiplex PCR; TCRdb holds only in-frame clones, not every one. The sample includes over 100,000 clones, around nine tenths of them seen just once. The sequencing input was peripheral blood. The receptors shown here come from a man between 35 and 55 years old with acute or convalescent COVID-19.

This clone has only one observation. The V gene is TRBV5-4, the J gene TRBJ1-1, with D perhaps TRBD1 (5 bases). Trimming pared 0 bases from V and 8 bases from J, leaving 8 bases between. Germline V lookup: CDR1 SGHNT, CDR2 YYREEE (reference sequence). This CDR3 has 12 residues. CDR3 sequence reads: CASSLDRLEAFF. Here the CDR3 DNA reads TGTGCCAGCAGCTTGGACAGGCTCGAAGCTTTCTTT.

The CDR3 coding sequence is TGTGCCACTGCCTTTCAGGGGGTCTATGGCTACACCTTC. This sequence encodes CATAFQGVYGYTF. The rearrangement links TRBV6-5 to TRBJ1-2; the match to TRBD1 covers 7 bases. The CDR3 is 13 amino acids. Looked up from germline, CDR1 is MNHEY and CDR2 is SVGAGI. After removal of 10 bases from V and 4 bases from J, the junction contained 9 bases not matched to a gene.

V is TRBV7-2 and J is TRBJ2-7, with TRBD2 identical over 7 bases. In germline, CDR1 is SGHTA, CDR2 FQGNSA. The V gene end was trimmed by 5 bases and the J gene end by 2 bases; junction bases not matched to a gene: 9. This CDR3 region has 15 residues. CDR3 in amino acids: CASSLTGGETYEQYF. CDR3 DNA: TGTGCCAGCAGCCTAACGGGGGGAGAGACCTACGAGCAGTACTTC.

V and J are TRBV16 and TRBJ1-1; 8 positions agree with TRBD1. The V and J ends lost 5 bases and 2 bases, in that order; junction bases with no gene match: 1. The CDR3 is 13 residues long. From germline, CDR1 is KGHSY and CDR2 FQNENV. CDR3 residues: CASSDRGNTEAFF. The CDR3 DNA sequence: TGTGCCAGCAGCGACAGGGGAAACACTGAAGCTTTCTTT.

The chain joins TRBV27 to TRBJ2-7; 10 bases match TRBD2. In germline, CDR1 is MNHEY, CDR2 SMNVEV (reference sequence). CDR3 length: 15 amino acids. V lost 3 bases, J lost 3 bases, and 5 bases stayed unmatched. CDR3 DNA: TGTGCCAGCAGTTTTGGGACTAGCGTCCTCTACGAGCAGTACTTC. This encodes CASSFGTSVLYEQYF.

The chain has TRBV5-6 and TRBJ2-3; 9 bases are a match to TRBD2. The CDR3 consists of 18 residues. Germline V CDR1 and CDR2: SGHDT, YYEEEE. The V gene end was trimmed by 7 bases and the J gene end by 6 bases; junction bases not matched to a gene: 21. The CDR3 DNA is TGTGCCAGCGGGCTTAAGGTGGCTAGCGGGGACCTAGGGGATACGCAGTATTTT. It translates to CASGLKVASGDLGDTQYF. Variable domain in full (rest from reference TRBV5-6 and TRBJ2-3): DAGVTQSPTHLIKTRGQQVTLRCSPKSGHDTVSWYQQALGQGPQFIFQYYEEEERQRGNFPDRFSGHQFPNYSSELNVNALLLGDSALYLCASGLKVASGDLGDTQYFGPGTRLTVL.

The rearrangement uses TRBV14 and TRBJ1-2; D perhaps matches TRBD1 (6 bases). This CDR3 contains 15 residues. V lost 4 bases and J lost 4, with 16 bases in between. In germline, CDR1 is SGHDN, CDR2 FVKESK. CDR3 DNA: TGTGCCAGCAGCCCACAGGGTCGTCTTGGCTATGGCTACACCTTC. It specifies CASSPQGRLGYGYTF.

This clone occurred once. This chain joins TRBV3-1 (or the pseudogene TRBV3-2) and TRBJ1-1; possible D gene TRBD1, 5 bases. Trimming pared 4 bases from V and 11 bases from J, leaving 23 bases between. The germline CDR1 and CDR2 sequences are LGHDT and YNNKEL (reference sequence). This CDR3 has 15 amino acids. In DNA form, the CDR3 reads TGTGCCAGCAGCCCTGAGCCGGATCGAAGGGGTGTGGCTTTCTTT. Its translation: CASSPEPDRRGVAFF.

The genes are TRBV20-1 and TRBJ1-1; D may be TRBD1 (5 bases). The CDR3 is 11 amino acids. Germline CDR1 and CDR2: DFQATT and SNEGSKA (reference sequence). V gave up 5 bases and J gave up 4 bases, with 8 bases separating them. As DNA, the CDR3 is TGCAGTGCTTGGAGGGGCACTGAAGCTTTCTTT. This codes for CSAWRGTEAFF.

This clone rates as medium-sized. The rearrangement joins TRBV6-5 to TRBJ1-1, with 7 bases identical to TRBD1. Unmatched junction bases numbered 6, after V lost 5 bases and J lost 3 bases. The CDR3 contains 14 residues. The germline V gene has CDR1 MNHEY and CDR2 SVGAGI. The CDR3 is CASSREGAYTEAFF. The CDR3 DNA reads TGTGCCAGCAGTCGGGAGGGGGCTTACACTGAAGCTTTCTTT.

The rearrangement uses TRBV15 and TRBJ2-3; 7 nucleotides agree with TRBD1. The CDR3 is 16 amino acids. Germline CDR1 reads LNHNV; CDR2 reads YYDKDF (reference sequence). Trimming cost V 3 bases and J 3 bases; bases outside gene matches: 9. The CDR3 nucleotides read TGTGCCACCAGCAGTTCTCCGGGACAGTTTACAGATACGCAGTATTTT. Protein sequence: CATSSSPGQFTDTQYF.

The J gene is TRBJ2-3, the V gene TRBV3-1 (or the pseudogene TRBV3-2); 9 bases agree with TRBD2. The CDR3 is 16 residues long. With V trimmed by 5 bases and J by 6 bases, 12 bases remained unmatched. The germline V gene encodes CDR1 LGHDT and CDR2 YNNKEL (reference sequence). The CDR3, as DNA: TGTGCCAGCAGCATTAGGACTAGCGTAAAAGGGGATACGCAGTATTTT. This codes for CASSIRTSVKGDTQYF.

The CDR3 loop is CAISEGGDEKLFF. CDR3 sequence (DNA): TGTGCCATCAGTGAGGGAGGGGATGAAAAACTGTTTTTT. This chain uses TRBV10-3 with TRBJ1-4; D is possibly TRBD1 (5 bases). V lost 2 bases and J lost 6, with 7 bases in between. Germline V lookup: CDR1 ENHRY, CDR2 SYGVKD. CDR3 size: 13 residues.

This chain connects TRBV19 to TRBJ1-1, with 8 bases fitting TRBD1. The length of the CDR3 is 16 residues. V gave up 4 bases and J gave up 2 bases; unmatched junction bases: 9. Germline loops: CDR1 LNHDA, CDR2 SQIVND (reference sequence). The CDR3 bases are TGTGCCAGTAGTACGGCAAGACAGGGGATAAACACTGAAGCTTTCTTT. This sequence encodes CASSTARQGINTEAFF.

The CDR3 DNA sequence: TGTGCCAGCAGCCTCACTAGCGGGGGGGCCGTTAGCACAGATACGCAGTATTTT. The encoded protein is CASSLTSGGAVSTDTQYF. The chain recombines TRBV9 with TRBJ2-3; 13 nucleotides align to TRBD2. CDR1 is SGDLS, CDR2 YYNGEE, per germline. The CDR3 length is 18 residues. The V and J ends lost 4 bases and 0 bases, in that order; junction bases with no gene match: 8.

The J gene is TRBJ1-1, the V gene TRBV27; TRBD1 aligns across 8 bases. Germline trimming cut 5 bases from V and 4 bases from J; bases unmatched to any gene: 9. Germline CDR1 MNHEY, CDR2 SMNVEV (reference sequence). The CDR3 loop spans 15 amino acids. The CDR3 DNA follows: TGTGCCAGCAGTCCCCGGACAGGGATGGCCACTGAAGCTTTCTTT. This sequence encodes CASSPRTGMATEAFF.

The V call is TRBV7-8, the J call TRBJ2-5; 7 bases map to TRBD1. Germline V gives CDR1 SGHVS, CDR2 FQNEAQ. The CDR3 is made up of 15 amino acids. V lost 3 bases and J lost 2; bases outside the gene matches: 6. CDR3 residues: CASSFRTGEQETQYF. In DNA form, the CDR3 reads TGTGCCAGCAGCTTCAGGACAGGCGAACAAGAGACCCAGTACTTC. Using reference TRBV7-8 and TRBJ2-5 for the parts outside the CDR3, the full variable domain is GAGVSQSPRYKVAKRGQDVALRCDPISGHVSLFWYQQALGQGPEFLTYFQNEAQLDKSGLPSDRFFAERPEGSVSTLKIQRTQQEDSAVYLCASSFRTGEQETQYFGPGTRLLVL.

The V and J genes are TRBV10-3 and TRBJ1-2, with D possibly matching TRBD1 (5 bases). V lost 2 bases, J lost 5 bases, and 9 bases lay in between. The CDR3 is made up of 13 amino acids. Germline CDR1 reads ENHRY; CDR2 reads SYGVKD. CDR3 coding DNA: TGTGCCATCAGTGAGCGGACATTGTATGGCTACACCTTC. Amino acids: CAISERTLYGYTF.

The chain has TRBV5-1 and TRBJ1-1, with D possibly TRBD1 on 5 matching bases. This CDR3 has 14 amino acids. Germline CDR1 and CDR2: SGHRS and YFSETQ. V lost 0 bases, J lost 0 bases, and 6 bases lay in between. In DNA form, the CDR3 reads TGCGCCAGCAGCTTGGGGACATTGAACACTGAAGCTTTCTTT. It yields the protein CASSLGTLNTEAFF.

The rearrangement links TRBV15 to TRBJ2-5; TRBD1 is a possible D gene (7 bases). V lost 3 bases and J 5 bases, leaving 16 bases between the germline ends. The CDR3 length is 15 residues. Germline V lookup: CDR1 LNHNV, CDR2 YYDKDF (reference sequence). The CDR3 region is CATSRGRTGGETQYF. In DNA, the CDR3 is TGTGCCACCAGCAGGGGGAGGACAGGCGGCGAGACCCAGTACTTC.

This clone was detected only a few times. This rearrangement joins TRBV5-1 to TRBJ1-2, with 8 nucleotides matching TRBD1. The CDR3 sequence is 15 residues long. Per germline, CDR1 SGHRS and CDR2 YFSETQ. The ends lost 0 bases at V and 3 bases at J; junction bases unmatched: 4. CDR3 sequence: CASSLDRGEDYGYTF. The CDR3 DNA sequence: TGCGCCAGCAGCTTGGACAGGGGGGAGGACTATGGCTACACCTTC.